Listed below are T cell receptor beta chains from one sample, sequenced in a study of PD-1 blockade in classical Hodgkin lymphoma. Sequencing used immunoSEQ multiplex PCR; TCRdb keeps in-frame clones, though not all of them. The sample has some 53,000 clones, about nine tenths seen once. Sequencing was performed on peripheral blood mononuclear cells (PBMCs), taken before the fourth cycle of nivolumab. These receptors were obtained from a human donor with classical Hodgkin lymphoma. Each CDR3 is given with its conserved first and last residue. D genes are given only for firm matches. For some rows the clone size is stated as once, few or many, or as a class when expanded; others skip it.

clone size | J gene | D gene | V gene | CDR3 protein | CDR3 DNA
NA | TRBJ2-1 | NA | TRBV5-1 | CASSSDSLYNEQFF | TGCGCCAGCAGTAGCGATTCCCTTTACAATGAGCAGTTCTTC
NA | TRBJ1-5 | NA | TRBV2 | CASSLTGKSNQPQHF | TGTGCCAGCAGCCTAACAGGGAAAAGCAATCAGCCCCAGCATTTT
NA | TRBJ1-4 | NA | TRBV30 | CAWTSTETATNEKLFF | TGTGCCTGGACATCGACAGAGACTGCAACTAATGAAAAACTGTTTTTT
NA | TRBJ2-7 | NA | TRBV28 | CASSLSWYGTDF | TGTGCCAGCAGTTTATCTTGGTATGGGACGGACTTC
NA | TRBJ1-1 | NA | TRBV6-5 | CASTNLGGNTEAFF | TGTGCCAGCACTAATCTAGGCGGGAACACTGAAGCTTTCTTT
NA | TRBJ2-7 | TRBD1 | TRBV7-9 | CASSGTGPIYEQYF | TGTGCCAGCTCGGGGACAGGACCCATCTACGAGCAGTACTTC
NA | TRBJ2-2 | TRBD2 | TRBV5-6 | CASSLYGRMTGELFF | TGTGCCAGCAGTTTATACGGGAGGATGACCGGGGAGCTGTTTTTT
few | TRBJ1-2 | NA | TRBV13 | CASVKRGNNYGYTF | TGTGCCAGCGTGAAGAGGGGAAACAACTATGGCTACACCTTC
once | TRBJ2-1 | TRBD1 | TRBV7-6 | CASSLEVRGNEQFF | TGTGCCAGCAGCTTAGAGGTCAGGGGGAATGAGCAGTTCTTC
NA | TRBJ2-5 | TRBD2 | TRBV11-1 | CASRPGQGITSGSETQYF | TGTGCCAGCAGGCCGGGACAGGGAATAACTAGCGGGAGTGAGACCCAGTACTTC
NA | TRBJ1-4 | NA | TRBV7-8 | CASSFGVHEKLFF | TGTGCCAGCAGCTTTGGAGTCCATGAAAAACTGTTTTTT
once | TRBJ1-2 | NA | TRBV25-1 | CASSGRIPLNYGYTF | TGTGCCAGCAGTGGCCGTATACCGCTTAACTATGGCTACACCTTC
NA | TRBJ2-5 | TRBD2 | TRBV6-6 | CASSFERGETQYF | TGTGCCAGCAGTTTCGAGCGGGGGGAGACCCAGTACTTC
once | TRBJ2-6 | TRBD2 | TRBV4-2 | CASSLTSGLSGANVLTF | TGTGCCAGCAGCCTGACTAGCGGGCTGTCTGGGGCCAACGTCCTGACTTTC
NA | TRBJ2-7 | NA | TRBV18 | CASSGTILYEQYF | TGTGCCAGCTCAGGGACGATACTCTACGAGCAGTACTTC
NA | TRBJ1-2 | NA | TRBV13 | CASSQRGSIGGYGYTF | TGTGCCAGCAGCCAAAGAGGGTCCATTGGGGGCTATGGCTACACCTTC
NA | TRBJ1-5 | TRBD1 | TRBV2 | CASRETGGAGQPQHF | TGTGCCAGCAGAGAGACAGGGGGCGCAGGTCAGCCCCAGCATTTT
NA | TRBJ2-2 | TRBD2 | TRBV10-2 | CASTNYQGLAGAGNTGELFF | TGCGCCAGCACCAACTATCAGGGACTAGCGGGGGCCGGGAACACCGGGGAGCTGTTTTTT
NA | TRBJ1-4 | NA | TRBV7-9 | CASSLDVEKLFF | TGTGCCAGCAGCTTAGATGTGGAAAAACTGTTTTTT
few | TRBJ2-3 | NA | TRBV10-3 | CAIRDGTSTDTQYF | TGTGCCATCAGGGACGGAACTAGCACAGATACGCAGTATTTT
NA | TRBJ2-3 | TRBD2 | TRBV7-3 | CASSLRAGGDTQYF | TGTGCCAGCAGCTTAAGGGCGGGAGGTGATACGCAGTATTTT
NA | TRBJ1-2 | NA | TRBV28 | CASSRVIQTTTNYGYTF | TGTGCCAGCAGCAGAGTTATTCAAACAACTACTAACTATGGCTACACCTTC
NA | TRBJ2-5 | NA | TRBV11-2 | CASSLERQETQYF | TGTGCCAGCAGCTTAGAGCGCCAAGAGACCCAGTACTTC
NA | TRBJ2-7 | NA | TRBV27 | CASSYRADVYEQYF | TGTGCCAGCAGTTATCGGGCCGATGTCTACGAGCAGTACTTC
NA | TRBJ2-7 | TRBD2 | TRBV7-9 | CASSTETSGTAYEQYF | TGTGCCAGCAGCACGGAGACTAGCGGGACGGCCTACGAGCAGTACTTC
NA | TRBJ2-7 | TRBD2 | TRBV10-3 | CAIRLSTSAINYEQYF | TGTGCGATACGCCTTTCGACTAGCGCAATTAACTACGAGCAGTACTTC
NA | TRBJ1-2 | TRBD1 | TRBV27 | CASSSVKGQDPWGYTF | TGTGCCAGCAGTTCCGTCAAGGGACAGGACCCCTGGGGCTACACCTTC
NA | TRBJ1-5 | NA | TRBV6-6 | CASSYSVGSRSTAQHF | TGTGCCAGCAGTTACTCGGTTGGGTCCCGTAGTACGGCCCAGCATTTT
few | TRBJ2-3 | NA | TRBV7-3 | CASSPRLGAPQYF | TGTGCCAGCAGCCCAAGGCTGGGGGCTCCGCAGTATTTT
NA | TRBJ1-2 | NA | TRBV27 | CASSWQAGNYGYTF | TGTGCCAGCAGTTGGCAGGCGGGGAACTATGGCTACACCTTC
NA | TRBJ2-3 | NA | TRBV27 | CASSYRDRDAGLAPDTQYF | TGTGCCAGCAGTTACCGGGACAGGGATGCGGGACTAGCCCCAGATACGCAGTATTTT
NA | TRBJ1-4 | NA | TRBV5-1 | CASSWASTNEKLFF | TGCGCCAGCTCGTGGGCCTCAACTAATGAAAAACTGTTTTTT
few | TRBJ2-7 | NA | TRBV2 | CASSDRVEQYF | TGTGCCAGCAGTGACAGGGTCGAGCAGTACTTC
NA | TRBJ2-1 | NA | TRBV28 | CASSSPPGGPYNEQFF | TGTGCCAGCAGTTCACCCCCTGGCGGGCCGTACAATGAGCAGTTCTTC
NA | TRBJ2-7 | TRBD2 | TRBV7-2 | CASSLALPLAGTPFLGEQYF | TGTGCCAGCAGCTTAGCGCTACCACTAGCGGGAACTCCATTCTTGGGAGAGCAGTACTTC
NA | TRBJ2-2 | TRBD1 | TRBV5-6 | CASSLGTGGTGELFF | TGTGCCAGCAGCCTCGGGACAGGGGGCACCGGGGAGCTGTTTTTT
NA | TRBJ1-3 | NA | TRBV19 | CASSISNSGNTIYF | TGTGCCAGTAGTATAAGCAACTCTGGAAACACCATATATTTT
once | TRBJ2-2 | TRBD1 | TRBV6-1 | CASSGQGPHGELFF | TGTGCCAGCAGTGGACAGGGTCCCCACGGGGAGCTGTTTTTT
NA | TRBJ1-4 | NA | TRBV15 | CATTGGVGEKLFF | TGTGCCACCACCGGGGGGGTTGGAGAAAAACTGTTTTTT
NA | TRBJ1-2 | NA | TRBV6-5 | CASSQAGDGYGYTF | TGTGCCAGCAGTCAGGCAGGGGACGGCTATGGCTACACCTTC
NA | TRBJ2-7 | NA | TRBV7-6 | CASRPQGYSYEQYF | TGTGCCAGCAGACCTCAGGGGTATTCCTACGAGCAGTACTTC
NA | TRBJ1-3 | NA | TRBV28 | CASTPRGSGNTIYF | TGTGCCAGCACCCCTCGAGGATCAGGAAACACCATATATTTT
NA | TRBJ2-3 | TRBD2 | TRBV6-4 | CASSASGGTDTQYF | TGTGCCAGCAGTGCTAGCGGGGGCACAGATACGCAGTATTTT
NA | TRBJ2-2 | TRBD2 | TRBV7-9 | CASSHQAGGPTGELFF | TGTGCCAGCAGCCATCAGGCGGGAGGGCCGACCGGGGAGCTGTTTTTT
few | TRBJ2-3 | NA | TRBV7-9 | CASSSRGRWDTQYF | TGTGCCAGCAGTTCTCGGGGGAGGTGGGATACGCAGTATTTT